This TCR beta chain was captured by sequencing in a study of post-analysis software for immune sequencing data. Study context: The cohort encompassed relapsing-remitting, secondary progressive and progressive-relapsing multiple sclerosis disease courses.

With regard to this clonotype: Its target is not known.

Per germline, CDR1 SGHAT and CDR2 FQDESV (reference sequence). The CDR3 length is 14 residues. The V gene lost 4 bases and the J gene lost 2 bases, with 11 bases spanning the gap. cDNA libraries of TCR beta carried unique molecular identifiers. Between roughly 1 and 10 million T cells gave rise to 450,000 to 650,000 cDNA molecules. MiXCR, applied by TCRdb to the PCR reads, yields one record per CDR3 protein. This sample has 150,000 to 200,000 distinct CDR3 sequences, with roughly 40% found just once. Findings and limits, study-wide: Patients had higher frequencies than controls of about five TRBV segments, including TRBV5-6, TRBV5-1 and TRBV20-1.

J is TRBJ1-2 and V is TRBV11-1; D is perhaps TRBD1 (5 bases). The specimen was blood, collected after autologous hematopoietic stem cell transplantation. This TCR derives from a girl under 18 with multiple sclerosis. The CDR3 loop reads CASSSGHTNYGYTF. The DNA for the CDR3 is TGTGCCAGCAGCTCAGGACATACCAACTATGGCTACACCTTC.